These 8 T cell receptor beta chains originate from one sample sequenced in a study of technical replicates of blood from several donors. Sequencing used immunoSEQ multiplex PCR; TCRdb keeps in-frame clones, though not all of them. The sample includes about 70,000 clones, roughly 93% of them seen just once. Sequenced sample: T cells isolated from PBMCs. These receptors were taken from a human donor in good health.

V is TRBV15 and J is TRBJ1-1; D remains ambiguous. Germline loops: CDR1 LNHNV, CDR2 YYDKDF (reference sequence). V gave up 4 bases and J gave up 1 base, with 13 bases separating them. The CDR3 loop spans 15 amino acids. The CDR3 DNA reads TGTGCCACCAGCACCTACTTGGAGGGGAACACTGAAGCTTTCTTT. As protein: CATSTYLEGNTEAFF. Combining the CDR3 with reference TRBV15 and TRBJ1-1 gives the whole variable domain DAMVIQNPRYQVTQFGKPVTLSCSQTLNHNVMYWYQQKSSQAPKLLFHYYDKDFNNEADTPDNFQSRRPNTSFCFLDIRSPGLGDTAMYLCATSTYLEGNTEAFFGQGTRLTVV.

The genes are TRBV19 and TRBJ2-1; 7 bases map to TRBD2. Trimming cost V 9 bases and J 2 bases; bases outside gene matches: 4. This CDR3 is 13 amino acids long. Per the germline V gene, CDR1 is LNHDA and CDR2 is SQIVND (reference sequence). As DNA, the CDR3 is TGTGCCAGCACTAGCGTAACCTACAATGAGCAGTTCTTC. Protein: CASTSVTYNEQFF. Drawing the rest from reference TRBV19 and TRBJ2-1, the complete variable domain is DGGITQSPKYLFRKEGQNVTLSCEQNLNHDAMYWYRQDPGQGLRLIYYSQIVNDFQKGDIAEGYSVSREKKESFPLTVTSAQKNPTAFYLCASTSVTYNEQFFGPGTRLTVL.

CDR3 sequence: CASSLPGLRNEQFF. DNA for the CDR3: TGTGCCAGCAGCTTACCGGGACTTCGGAATGAGCAGTTCTTC. J is TRBJ2-1 and V is TRBV5-8; tentative D call: TRBD2 (6 bases). Per the germline V gene, CDR1 is SGHTS and CDR2 is YDEGEE. Trimming took off 2 bases at V and 7 bases at J, with 13 bases between the two ends. The CDR3 covers 14 residues.

This rearrangement joins TRBV9 to TRBJ2-1; D remains ambiguous. Deletions cut 0 bases from V and 1 base from J, with 8 bases between. Germline values: CDR1 SGDLS, CDR2 YYNGEE. This CDR3 has 15 amino acids. The CDR3 region is CASSVDLRSYNEQFF. CDR3 nucleotide sequence: TGTGCCAGCAGCGTAGATCTGCGATCCTACAATGAGCAGTTCTTC. The full variable domain, in which reference TRBV9 and TRBJ2-1 provide the parts outside the CDR3, is DSGVTQTPKHLITATGQRVTLRCSPRSGDLSVYWYQQSLDQGLQFLIQYYNGEERAKGNILERFSAQQFPDLHSELNLSSLELGDSALYFCASSVDLRSYNEQFFGPGTRLTVL.

This chain links TRBV19 with TRBJ2-5; TRBD2 is a possible D gene (5 bases). The germline gives CDR1 LNHDA, CDR2 SQIVND (reference sequence). V lost 5 bases, J lost 4 bases, and 17 bases lay in between. The CDR3 covers 15 residues. The CDR3 spells CASSFSSFKAETQYF. DNA for the CDR3: TGTGCCAGTAGTTTTTCTAGCTTTAAGGCAGAGACCCAGTACTTC.

The J gene is TRBJ1-1, the V gene TRBV29-1, with no clear D. Trimming took off 3 bases at V and 4 bases at J, with 6 bases between the two ends. CDR3 length: 11 residues. The V gene's germline CDR1 is SQVTM and CDR2 ANQGSEA. DNA for the CDR3: TGCAGCGTTGATACCGGCACTGAAGCTTTCTTT. This translates into CSVDTGTEAFF.

The chain combines TRBV10-3 with TRBJ1-5; the D gene is possibly TRBD1 (5 bases). This CDR3 has 16 amino acids. V lost 0 bases and J 2 bases, leaving 11 bases between the germline ends. CDR1 ENHRY and CDR2 SYGVKD come from the germline V gene. The CDR3: CAISESAGIGNQPQHF. CDR3 nucleotide sequence: TGTGCCATCAGTGAGTCAGCAGGGATTGGCAATCAGCCCCAGCATTTT.

The chain couples TRBV7-8 to TRBJ1-5, with no clear D. Germline lookup yields CDR1 SGHVS and CDR2 FQNEAQ. This CDR3 contains 16 residues. Trimming left V 5 bases short and J 7 bases short, with 21 bases between. CDR3 residues: CASSTSGVVSGQPQHF. The CDR3 DNA is TGTGCCAGCAGCACCAGCGGGGTGGTTTCTGGGCAGCCCCAGCATTTT. The variable domain in full, with the rest retrieved from reference TRBV7-8 and TRBJ1-5, is GAGVSQSPRYKVAKRGQDVALRCDPISGHVSLFWYQQALGQGPEFLTYFQNEAQLDKSGLPSDRFFAERPEGSVSTLKIQRTQQEDSAVYLCASSTSGVVSGQPQHFGDGTRLSIL.